Below are 18 T cell receptor beta chains sequenced from a single sample in a study of blood T cell repertoires in COVID-19. TCRdb's table, derived via immunoSEQ multiplex PCR, lists solely in-frame clones and lacks some. Altogether under 200,000 clones are present, under 90% being singletons, with the ten largest covering 10% to 15%. Sequenced material: PBMCs or T cells enriched from blood (not recorded which). The receptor set was obtained from a man aged 45 to 65 who had recovered from COVID-19.

The chain has TRBV5-1 and TRBJ1-3; D is unresolved. Germline V CDR1 and CDR2: SGHRS, YFSETQ. The CDR3 is 15 amino acids. Deletions cut 1 base from V and 0 bases from J, with 8 bases between. This chain's CDR3 is CASSLRGGSGNTIYF. The CDR3, as DNA: TGCGCCAGCAGCTTGCGAGGAGGCTCTGGAAACACCATATATTTT. The full variable domain, completed using reference TRBV5-1 and TRBJ1-3, is KAGVTQTPRYLIKTRGQQVTLSCSPISGHRSVSWYQQTPGQGLQFLFEYFSETQRNKGNFPGRFSGRQFSNSRSEMNVSTLELGDSALYLCASSLRGGSGNTIYFGEGSWLTVV.

CDR3 bases: TGTGCCAGCAGTTTTTCAGGGGGAAGCAATCAGCCCCAGCATTTT. It is translated as CASSFSGGSNQPQHF. The rearrangement uses TRBV6-2 or TRBV6-3 and TRBJ1-5; 7 bases map to TRBD1. The junction had 4 bases not matched to a gene; V was cut back by 4 bases and J by 1 base. CDR3 length: 15 amino acids. CDR1 and CDR2 (germline): MNHEY, SVGEGT.

J is TRBJ2-5 and V is TRBV4-2; 10 bases are a match to TRBD1. Germline values: CDR1 LGHNA, CDR2 YNFKEQ. J was trimmed by 4 bases and V by 5 bases; bases with no gene match: 10. There are 16 residues in the CDR3. Here the CDR3 reads CASSSGTGVWRETQYF. DNA for the CDR3: TGTGCCAGCAGCTCCGGGACAGGGGTGTGGCGAGAGACCCAGTACTTC.

The count of this clone is one. The V gene is TRBV7-9, the J gene TRBJ1-4; 7 bases are a match to TRBD1. The J segment lost 1 base and the V segment lost 4 bases, leaving 6 bases of the junction unmatched. This CDR3 spans 16 amino acids. Germline CDR1 is SEHNR and CDR2 is FQNEAQ (reference sequence). The CDR3 sequence: CASSSPRGVTNEKLFF. Here the CDR3 DNA reads TGTGCCAGCAGCTCACCCAGGGGGGTAACTAATGAAAAACTGTTTTTT.

The chain joins TRBV5-1 to TRBJ2-2, with 10 bases matching TRBD2. V shed 4 bases, J shed 7 bases, and the junction held 10 bases outside the gene matches. Per the germline V gene, CDR1 is SGHRS and CDR2 is YFSETQ. The CDR3 is made up of 16 amino acids. The CDR3 nucleotides are TGCGCCAGCAGCGTTTCCGGGACTAGCGTCATCGGGGAGCTGTTTTTT. This gives the protein CASSVSGTSVIGELFF.

V and J are TRBV6-5 and TRBJ1-4; maybe TRBD1 (5 bases). The CDR3 sequence is 14 residues long. V was cut by 7 bases and J by 10 bases, with 19 bases left in between. Germline CDR1 and CDR2: MNHEY and SVGAGI. In DNA, the CDR3 is TGTGCCAGCAAGTCGGAGGGGCCTATTGGAAAACTGTTTTTT. Translating gives CASKSEGPIGKLFF.

This chain uses TRBV5-1 with TRBJ2-7, with 7 nucleotides matching TRBD1. Germline V gene sequence: CDR1 SGHRS, CDR2 YFSETQ. Germline trimming cut 0 bases from V and 6 bases from J; bases unmatched to any gene: 3. The CDR3 length is 13 residues. The CDR3 sequence: CASSLEQGFEQYF. CDR3 nucleotides: TGCGCCAGCAGCTTGGAACAGGGGTTCGAGCAGTACTTC.

This chain uses TRBV28 with TRBJ1-4; D is possibly TRBD1 (6 bases). This CDR3 is built from 14 residues. V dropped 3 bases and J dropped 8 bases, with 13 bases sitting between them. Germline assignment: CDR1 MDHEN and CDR2 SYDVKM. CDR3 loop: CASSFPGAWEKLFF. The CDR3 nucleotides read TGTGCCAGCAGTTTCCCAGGGGCTTGGGAAAAACTGTTTTTT.

This chain links TRBV18 with TRBJ2-7; the match to TRBD1 covers 9 bases. The CDR3 sequence is 14 residues long. From germline, CDR1 is KGHSH and CDR2 LQKENI. The V segment lost 2 bases and the J segment 6 bases; nucleotides outside the gene matches: 5. The CDR3 region is CASSPGTGRREQYF. The DNA of the CDR3 is TGTGCCAGCTCACCAGGGACAGGGCGTCGCGAGCAGTACTTC.

The chain employs TRBV19 and TRBJ2-7; TRBD1 might be the D (5 bases). The CDR3 has 15 residues. Trimming cost V 10 bases and J 0 bases, with 19 bases left between them. Germline V gene lookup returns CDR1 LNHDA and CDR2 SQIVND (reference sequence). The CDR3 DNA reads TGTGCCACCGCCCCATCAGGACACCCCTCCTACGAGCAGTACTTC. It encodes CATAPSGHPSYEQYF.

Note on this clone: The junction shows a germline mismatch at one end, possibly a read error. The genes are TRBV7-3 and TRBJ2-5; D remains unclear. Germline V gene data show CDR1 as SGHTA and CDR2 as FQGTGA. This CDR3 has 12 amino acids. The CDR3 reads CASSLTRETQYF. The CDR3 nucleotides are TGTGCCAGCAGTTTAACCAGGGAGACCCAGTACTTC. Drawing the rest from reference TRBV7-3 and TRBJ2-5, the complete variable domain is GAGVSQTPSNKVTEKGKYVELRCDPISGHTALYWYRQSLGQGPEFLIYFQGTGAADDSGLPNDRFFAVRPEGSVSTLKIQRTERGDSAVYLCASSLTRETQYFGPGTRLLVL.

This chain joins TRBV28 and TRBJ1-2; TRBD1 matches 8 bases. V lost 6 bases to trimming and J lost 5 bases; unmatched junction nucleotides: 11. Germline V gene data show CDR1 as MDHEN and CDR2 as SYDVKM. This CDR3 has 15 amino acids. CDR3 in amino acids: CASSPSGTGEYGYTF. In nucleotides, the CDR3 is TGTGCCAGCAGCCCTTCCGGGACAGGCGAATATGGCTACACCTTC.

The CDR3 here is CASSFRLGEQFF. In DNA form, the CDR3 reads TGTGCCAGCAGCTTTCGACTCGGTGAGCAGTTCTTC. This rearrangement joins TRBV7-2 to TRBJ2-1; no reliable D call. Between the trimmed V and J ends, which lost 3 bases and 9 bases, there was a span of 9 bases. The CDR3 runs 12 residues. From germline, CDR1 is SGHTA and CDR2 FQGNSA.

The rearrangement uses TRBV15 and TRBJ2-5, with D unresolved. Germline assignment: CDR1 LNHNV and CDR2 YYDKDF (reference sequence). The germline V and J ends were trimmed by 2 bases and 1 base, with 11 bases remaining between them. The CDR3 spans 15 residues. CDR3 loop: CATSRSGSGQETQYF. DNA for the CDR3: TGTGCCACCAGCAGATCCGGGTCTGGCCAAGAGACCCAGTACTTC.

This clone was observed once. The CDR3: CASSFSGTGLTGELFF. The CDR3 DNA follows: TGTGCCAGTAGTTTCTCCGGGACAGGTTTAACCGGGGAGCTGTTTTTT. The chain links TRBV19 to TRBJ2-2; 8 bases are a match to TRBD1. This CDR3 spans 16 amino acids. J lost 5 bases, V lost 5 bases, and 10 bases had no gene match. From germline, CDR1 is LNHDA and CDR2 SQIVND (reference sequence).

This clone was seen just once. The chain recombines TRBV19 with TRBJ1-6, with D possibly matching TRBD1 (5 bases). Germline V lookup: CDR1 LNHDA, CDR2 SQIVND (reference sequence). Trimming left V 5 bases short and J 0 bases short, with 11 bases between. The CDR3 contains 16 residues. This CDR3 is CASSYGGSSYNSPLHF. The CDR3 DNA is TGTGCCAGTAGTTATGGGGGGAGCTCCTATAATTCACCCCTCCACTTT. Supplemented by reference TRBV19 and TRBJ1-6, the full variable domain reads DGGITQSPKYLFRKEGQNVTLSCEQNLNHDAMYWYRQDPGQGLRLIYYSQIVNDFQKGDIAEGYSVSREKKESFPLTVTSAQKNPTAFYLCASSYGGSSYNSPLHFGNGTRLTVT.

The table lists this clone with a count of one. The chain is built from TRBV5-1 and TRBJ2-1; 9 bases are shared with TRBD1. Per the germline V gene, CDR1 is SGHRS and CDR2 is YFSETQ. Germline trimming cut 2 bases from V and 6 bases from J; bases unmatched to any gene: 9. The CDR3 is 16 amino acids. Written as DNA, the CDR3 is TGCGCCAGCAGCTTAGGAGGACAGGGGACAGGCAATGAGCAGTTCTTC. Translation gives CASSLGGQGTGNEQFF.

This chain links TRBV5-3 with TRBJ1-1; D remains ambiguous. TRBV5-3 is an open reading frame, and its role is uncertain. V lost 5 bases and J 2 bases, leaving 10 bases between the germline ends. The CDR3 is 13 amino acids. CDR3 DNA sequence: TGTGCCAGAAGGGGAGATCTTAACACTGAAGCTTTCTTT. Translated, it gives CARRGDLNTEAFF.